This TCR beta chain is drawn from a study of neurological immune-mediated disorders. General study points: Whereas HTLV-1-associated myelopathy showed the most TCR clonal expansion, multiple sclerosis showed the least, with levels below those of healthy controls.

Template-switch 5'RACE cDNA synthesis added a 10-nucleotide unique molecular identifier. TCRdb redid the calling of the 5' RACE reads with MiXCR, one entry per CDR3 protein. The sample shows fewer than 60,000 distinct CDR3 sequences, roughly 14% of them seen only once. The CDR3 is 16 amino acids. The V end lost 2 bases, the J end lost 0 bases, and 13 bases lay between the germline ends. Looked up from germline, CDR1 is SGHRS and CDR2 is YFSETQ. The time point here: longitudinal time-point 2. The unsorted libraries originated from 2 million PBMCs that had been stored at -80 C. This clonotype showed up many times. Its specificity is unknown.

This receptor was taken from a male donor with HTLV-1-associated myelopathy (HAM/TSP). The chain couples TRBV5-1 to TRBJ2-3; maybe TRBD1 (6 bases). Sequencing was performed on PBMCs. The CDR3 spells CASSLTQGLSTDTQYF. The CDR3 DNA sequence: TGCGCCAGCAGCTTAACTCAGGGGTTGAGCACAGATACGCAGTATTTT.